The clone carrying this T cell receptor beta chain has just a few counts. TCRdb ran MiXCR on the 5' RACE reads and lists one entry per CDR3 protein. The sample carries some 220,000 distinct CDR3 sequences, less than 3.5% recorded once. The record originates from a study of T cells after yellow fever vaccination. V dropped 0 bases and J dropped 5; count of bases not matched to a gene: 8. The CDR3 sequence is 16 residues long. CDR1 and CDR2 (germline): SGHRS, YFSETQ. This clonotype was obtained from a man between 18 and 29 years old who received the YFV17D yellow fever vaccine. This sequence joins TRBV5-1 and TRBJ2-5; 9 positions match TRBD2. This specimen was CD4+ T cells sorted from PBMCs, taken 10 days after the yellow fever booster vaccination. As DNA, the CDR3 is TGCGCCAGCAGCTTGGCGCTAGCGGGGTCGGGGGAGACCCAGTACTTC. It yields the protein CASSLALAGSGETQYF.